Sequencing of this T cell receptor beta chain was carried out in a study of T cells expressing NK-cell markers. Whole-study context: It was sorted CD3+CD56-NKG2C+, CD3+CD56+NKG2C- and CD3+CD56+NKG2C+ T cells that provided the TCR beta repertoires.

Details on this clonotype: Its target is not known.

In generating TCR beta cDNA, 5'RACE template switching with UMIs was used. TCRdb re-called the 5' RACE reads, yielding one record per CDR3 amino acid sequence without DNA. The record lists fewer than 18,000 distinct CDR3 sequences, of which the ten most abundant hold about 63%. General study results and limits: Researchers report these clonotypes also headed the CD3+CD56-NKG2C+ fraction in a few donors.

Germline V gives CDR1 DFQATT, CDR2 SNEGSKA (reference sequence). CDR3 length: 17 residues. The specimen sequenced was blood T cells: a sorted CD56 or NKG2C T cell subset, CD4+ or CD8+ T cells, or bulk PBMC T cells (not recorded which). The chain is built from TRBV20-1 and TRBJ2-3; TCRdb indicates TRBD2, and absent DNA this call remains unverified. This sequence originates from a man aged 18 to 69 in good health. The chain's CDR3 is CSARAGEGGIVADTQYF.